These 13 T cell receptor beta chains came from one sample sequenced in a study of T cell changes during pregnancy in multiple sclerosis. The method was immunoSEQ multiplex PCR; TCRdb's version includes in-frame clones alone and lacks a portion of them. The table lists about 34,000 clones, roughly 90% of them singletons. This specimen was CD8+ T cells from peripheral blood mononuclear cells, taken in the third trimester of pregnancy. These receptors were obtained from a female donor with multiple sclerosis, enrolled in a pregnancy study.

The V and J genes are TRBV15 and TRBJ2-1, with TRBD2 matching over 12 bases. This CDR3 is 17 amino acids long. V gave up 3 bases and J gave up 8 bases; unmatched junction bases: 11. Germline values: CDR1 LNHNV, CDR2 YYDKDF (reference sequence). The CDR3 coding sequence is TGTGCCACCAGCAGTGTAACAGGACTAGCGGGGAGGGATGAGCAGTTCTTC. It encodes CATSSVTGLAGRDEQFF.

The chain employs TRBV9 and TRBJ2-3, with 7 bases aligning to TRBD2. With 1 base clipped from V and 0 bases from J, the junction kept 14 bases outside the gene matches. This CDR3 has 19 residues. Germline V gene data show CDR1 as SGDLS and CDR2 as YYNGEE. Here the CDR3 reads CASSVPGSGEVRSTDTQYF. The CDR3 nucleotides read TGTGCCAGCAGCGTACCGGGAAGCGGGGAAGTTAGAAGCACAGATACGCAGTATTTT.

CDR3 region: CASGLSGEGQFF. The CDR3 DNA reads as TGTGCTAGTGGTTTGTCGGGGGAGGGGCAGTTCTTC. This chain joins TRBV12-5 and TRBJ2-1, with 7 bases that match TRBD2. Per the germline V gene, CDR1 is LGHNT and CDR2 is FRNRAP. V gave up 2 bases and J gave up 12 bases; unmatched junction bases: 4. CDR3 length equals 12 residues.

This rearrangement joins TRBV25-1 to TRBJ2-3; D is undetermined. Trimming stripped 1 base from V and 3 bases from J, with 8 bases between. The CDR3 consists of 14 residues. Germline V CDR1 and CDR2: MGHDK, SYGVNS. The CDR3 region is CASSEFSLTDTQYF. The DNA of the CDR3 is TGTGCCAGCAGTGAATTCTCGTTGACAGATACGCAGTATTTT.

The V and J genes are TRBV6-1 and TRBJ2-2; possible D gene TRBD1, 6 bases. V was clipped by 0 bases and J by 1 base, with 15 bases between them. The V gene's germline CDR1 is MNHNS and CDR2 SASEGT. The CDR3 spans 18 residues. Here the CDR3 reads CASSEATVGTLNTGELFF. CDR3 DNA: TGTGCCAGCAGTGAAGCTACGGTAGGGACACTGAACACCGGGGAGCTGTTTTTT.

V gene TRBV6-1 combines with J gene TRBJ2-3, with a tentative D call TRBD1 (6 bases). With 0 bases removed from V and 4 bases from J, the gap between germline ends came to 11 bases. Germline CDR1 and CDR2: MNHNS and SASEGT. The CDR3 has 15 amino acids. CDR3 in amino acids: CASSEASQGSDTQYF. The CDR3 DNA follows: TGTGCCAGCAGTGAAGCCTCGCAGGGGTCAGATACGCAGTATTTT.

Details on this clone: Germline and junction disagree at one end, which may indicate a read error. V and J are TRBV11-2 and TRBJ1-1, with no clear D. This CDR3 is 10 amino acids long. Germline V gives CDR1 SGHAT, CDR2 FQNNGV. The CDR3 DNA reads as TGTGCCAGCAGCTCCCCCCCGGAGCTCTTT. Translated: CASSSPPELF. Together with reference TRBV11-2 and TRBJ1-1, the CDR3 gives the full variable domain: EAGVAQSPRYKIIEKRQSVAFWCNPISGHATLYWYQQILGQGPKLLIQFQNNGVVDDSQLPKDRFSAERLKGVDSTLKIQPAKLEDSAVYLCASSSPPELFGQGTRLTVV.

The V and J genes are TRBV9 and TRBJ1-2; D is perhaps TRBD1 (5 bases). CDR1 and CDR2 from the germline V gene are SGDLS and YYNGEE. The CDR3 has 18 amino acids. With 4 bases removed from V and 3 bases from J, the gap between germline ends came to 25 bases. CDR3 loop: CASSRLSQGADSYYGYTF. CDR3 DNA: TGTGCCAGCAGCCGTCTCTCTCAGGGTGCCGACAGTTACTATGGCTACACCTTC.

V usage is TRBV4-3 and J usage is TRBJ2-4; the D gene is possibly TRBD1 (5 bases). V lost 1 base and J 8 bases, leaving 12 bases between the germline ends. Germline V gene sequence: CDR1 LGHNA, CDR2 YSLEER. The CDR3 is made up of 14 amino acids. CDR3 bases: TGCGCCAGCAGCCAAGCGGACATTGGGGACATTCAGTACTTC. Translated, it gives CASSQADIGDIQYF.

The chain carries TRBV7-2 and TRBJ1-1; 8 nucleotides align to TRBD1. The CDR3 is 15 residues long. Trimming cost V 1 base and J 6 bases; bases outside gene matches: 7. Per germline, CDR1 SGHTA and CDR2 FQGNSA. The CDR3 DNA is TGTGCCAGCAGCTTAGGGGCGGGACAGGCCCCTGAAGCTTTCTTT. Amino acid sequence: CASSLGAGQAPEAFF.

This chain uses TRBV14 with TRBJ2-7; weak D call: TRBD2 (5 bases). V dropped 4 bases and J dropped 0 bases, with 16 bases sitting between them. Germline V gives CDR1 SGHDN, CDR2 FVKESK. The CDR3 length is 16 residues. CDR3 sequence reads: CASSPQGLDLSYEQYF. The CDR3 DNA follows: TGTGCCAGCAGCCCTCAAGGACTGGACCTCTCCTACGAGCAGTACTTC.

This chain joins TRBV27 and TRBJ2-7, with D maybe TRBD2 (6 bases). The CDR3 is 13 amino acids. V was cut by 7 bases and J by 1 base, with 11 bases left in between. CDR1 MNHEY and CDR2 SMNVEV come from the germline V gene (reference sequence). CDR3 sequence reads: CASTGTYSYEQYF. The CDR3 coding sequence is TGTGCCAGCACCGGGACTTATTCCTACGAGCAGTACTTC.

This chain joins TRBV7-3 and TRBJ1-2; TRBD1 might be the D (5 bases). V lost 5 bases, J lost 4 bases, and 20 bases lay in between. Germline loops: CDR1 SGHTA, CDR2 FQGTGA. This CDR3 is 16 amino acids long. The CDR3 sequence is CASSLSPPADSYGYTF. As DNA, the CDR3 is TGTGCCAGCAGCCTATCGCCCCCGGCAGACAGCTATGGCTACACCTTC.